This passage covers 2 T cell receptor beta chains from one sample sequenced in a study of blood T cells in healthy people across ages. Then a second PCR, running roughly 7 to 11 cycles, was carried out with a sample-barcoded 5' primer and a J-beta primer mix. TCRdb analysed the 5' RACE reads with MiXCR anew, one entry per CDR3 protein. The data show around 800,000 distinct CDR3 sequences, 62% seen once. Sequenced input: blood. Receptor source: a man younger than 40 in good health.

This clonotype was detected many times. V gene TRBV5-1 combines with J gene TRBJ2-1; D ambiguous. The germline V gene encodes CDR1 SGHRS and CDR2 YFSETQ. Trimming stripped 4 bases from V and 10 bases from J, with 12 bases between. The CDR3 is 12 residues long. The DNA for the CDR3 is TGCGCCAGCAGCCGGAGCAATCAGGAGCAGTTCTTC. This sequence encodes CASSRSNQEQFF.

This chain links TRBV7-9 with TRBJ2-5; 7 nucleotides align to TRBD1. Trimming removed 4 bases from V and 3 bases from J; junction bases left unmatched: 5. The CDR3 runs to 14 residues. From germline, CDR1 is SEHNR and CDR2 FQNEAQ (reference sequence). The CDR3 region is CASSSGTEKETQYF. CDR3 DNA sequence: TGTGCCAGCAGCTCCGGGACAGAAAAAGAGACCCAGTACTTC.